Listed below are T cell receptor beta chains from one sample, sequenced in a study of cytomegalovirus exposure and HLA in healthy donors. Sequenced by immunoSEQ multiplex PCR; TCRdb stores in-frame clones only, minus some. This repertoire includes about 170,000 clones. The sequenced material came from PBMCs. The receptors shown here come from a woman younger than 35 in good health and CMV-seropositive. Both conserved end residues are part of each CDR3. A D gene is named only where the DNA matches it firmly.

TRBD2	TRBV6-5	TRBJ2-5	CASSYSTSGSETQYF	TGTGCCAGCAGTTACTCGACTAGCGGGAGCGAGACCCAGTACTTC
TRBD2	TRBV10-3	TRBJ2-2	CAISESGGSNTGELFF	TGTGCCATCAGTGAGTCGGGGGGGAGTAACACCGGGGAGCTGTTTTTT
-	TRBV9	TRBJ1-2	CASSPEGGNYGYTF	TGTGCCAGCAGCCCAGAGGGGGGGAACTATGGCTACACCTTC
TRBD2	TRBV4-1	TRBJ2-3	CASAFREGNTGTDTQYF	TGCGCCAGCGCGTTTCGGGAGGGGAATACCGGCACAGATACGCAGTATTTT
-	TRBV5-3	TRBJ1-1	CARSPQGKCNTEAFF	TGTGCCAGAAGCCCGCAGGGTAAATGCAACACTGAAGCTTTCTTT
TRBD2	TRBV9	TRBJ2-1	CASSYGLAGGVRDEQFF	TGTGCCAGCAGCTATGGACTAGCGGGAGGGGTACGCGATGAGCAGTTCTTC
TRBD2	TRBV4-1	TRBJ2-7	CASSRPGLANYEQYF	TGCGCCAGCAGCCGACCGGGACTAGCCAACTACGAGCAGTACTTC
TRBD2	TRBV9	TRBJ2-7	CASSLTSGLSSYEQYF	TGTGCCAGCAGCCTTACTAGCGGTCTTAGCTCCTACGAGCAGTACTTC
TRBD1	TRBV10-3	TRBJ2-5	CAIREGQGQETQYF	TGTGCCATCAGGGAAGGACAGGGCCAAGAGACCCAGTACTTC
-	TRBV6-5	TRBJ1-2	CASQLQGGSGYTF	TGTGCCAGCCAATTACAGGGTGGATCTGGCTACACCTTC
TRBD2	TRBV7-6	TRBJ2-5	CASSLDGGRETQYF	TGTGCCAGCAGCTTAGACGGGGGGAGGGAGACCCAGTACTTC
-	TRBV7-2	TRBJ2-3	CASSLDRVRGTDTQYF	TGTGCCAGCAGCTTAGACAGGGTTAGAGGCACAGATACGCAGTATTTT
-	TRBV4-3	TRBJ1-1	CASSQERSLRGSTEAFF	TGCGCCAGCAGCCAAGAACGGTCTTTACGGGGATCTACTGAAGCTTTCTTT
-	TRBV11-3	TRBJ2-7	CARRGDTDLPYF	TGTGCCAGACGGGGAGACACGGACCTTCCATACTTC
-	TRBV5-1	TRBJ2-2	CASSLRTVTNTGELFF	TGCGCCAGCAGCCTTCGGACAGTGACGAACACCGGGGAGCTGTTTTTT
TRBD2	TRBV6-4	TRBJ2-3	CASSDYGLADTDTQYF	TGTGCCAGCAGTGATTACGGGCTAGCGGACACAGATACGCAGTATTTT
TRBD1	TRBV19	TRBJ1-2	CASSIPGQGFIESGYTF	TGTGCCAGTAGTATCCCGGGACAGGGGTTTATAGAAAGCGGCTACACCTTC
TRBD1	TRBV19	TRBJ2-1	CASMGTGARYEQFF	TGTGCCAGTATGGGGACAGGAGCCCGGTATGAGCAGTTCTTC
TRBD2	TRBV7-8	TRBJ2-5	CASSFRTARGLAGGETQYF	TGTGCCAGCAGCTTCAGAACAGCCCGGGGACTAGCGGGGGGGGAGACCCAGTACTTC
-	TRBV29-1	TRBJ2-5	CSVDRGLETQYF	TGCAGCGTTGATAGGGGGTTGGAGACCCAGTACTTC
TRBD1	TRBV19	TRBJ1-2	CASTVDRGVRYGYTF	TGTGCCAGTACCGTAGACAGGGGGGTAAGGTATGGCTACACCTTC
-	TRBV4-1	TRBJ1-1	CASSQGLRVGLTEAFF	TGCGCCAGCAGCCAAGGTTTGAGGGTTGGACTCACTGAAGCTTTCTTT
-	TRBV7-9	TRBJ1-3	CASSLRFFTSGNTIYF	TGTGCCAGCAGCTTACGGTTCTTCACCTCTGGAAACACCATATATTTT
TRBD1	TRBV29-1	TRBJ1-1	CSVNRGVSGYTEAFF	TGCAGCGTTAACAGGGGGGTCAGTGGGTACACTGAAGCTTTCTTT
-	TRBV6-6	TRBJ1-2	CASSYSTGGYGYTF	TGTGCCAGCAGTTACTCGACCGGGGGCTATGGCTACACCTTC
-	TRBV10-3	TRBJ1-1	CAIKPFNVGRNTEAFF	TGTGCCATCAAACCCTTCAATGTGGGGAGGAACACTGAAGCTTTCTTT
TRBD1	TRBV4-1	TRBJ1-5	CASSHGTVKPQHF	TGCGCCAGCAGCCACGGGACAGTCAAGCCCCAGCATTTT
-	TRBV7-2	TRBJ2-2	CASSLGPAGELFF	TGTGCCAGCAGCTTGGGCCCGGCCGGGGAGCTGTTTTTT
-	TRBV11-2	TRBJ2-7	CASSLGQQGPRYEQYF	TGTGCCAGCAGCTTAGGGCAACAGGGTCCAAGGTACGAGCAGTACTTC
-	TRBV2	TRBJ1-5	CASSEGGLQDSQPQHF	TGTGCCAGCAGTGAAGGGGGACTTCAGGATAGTCAGCCCCAGCATTTT
TRBD2	TRBV27	TRBJ2-3	CASSSSGRALDTQYF	TGTGCCAGCAGTTCGAGCGGGAGGGCCTTAGATACGCAGTATTTT
TRBD1	TRBV30	TRBJ1-5	CAWSGQGDQPQHF	TGTGCCTGGAGTGGGCAGGGGGATCAGCCCCAGCATTTT
TRBD1	TRBV5-1	TRBJ1-1	CASSAATGGDTEAFF	TGCGCCAGCAGCGCCGCAACAGGGGGGGACACTGAAGCTTTCTTT
-	TRBV19	TRBJ1-5	CASSIVSEYSNQPQHF	TGTGCCAGTAGTATAGTGTCCGAGTATAGCAATCAGCCCCAGCATTTT
-	TRBV7-9	TRBJ2-3	CASSLAGGRTDTQYF	TGTGCCAGCAGCTTAGCGGGGGGGCGCACAGATACGCAGTATTTT
TRBD2	TRBV5-1	TRBJ2-2	CASSGMTSENTGELFF	TGCGCCAGCAGCGGAATGACTAGCGAGAACACCGGGGAGCTGTTTTTT
-	TRBV27	TRBJ1-3	CASSSTQDSNLGNTIYF	TGTGCCAGCAGTTCAACCCAGGACTCGAACCTTGGAAACACCATATATTTT
-	TRBV7-8	TRBJ1-1	CASSLGHLNTEAFF	TGTGCCAGCAGCTTAGGCCACTTGAACACTGAAGCTTTCTTT
-	TRBV7-2	TRBJ1-2	CASSLGGQGGYTF	TGTGCCAGCAGCTTAGGGGGGCAAGGAGGCTACACCTTC
TRBD2	TRBV11-2	TRBJ2-7	CASSARGGGRPYEQYF	TGTGCCAGCAGCGCCCGGGGGGGAGGGAGACCCTACGAGCAGTACTTC
-	TRBV5-1	TRBJ1-3	CASSSQGDTIYF	TGCGCCAGCAGCTCACAAGGAGACACCATATATTTT
TRBD1	TRBV10-1	TRBJ2-7	CASSGGGQSYEQYF	TGCGCCAGCAGTGGAGGGGGACAGTCCTACGAGCAGTACTTC
-	TRBV19	TRBJ1-1	CASAARVEGPAWYTEAFF	TGTGCCAGTGCCGCCAGGGTGGAGGGCCCGGCTTGGTACACTGAAGCTTTCTTT
-	TRBV25-1	TRBJ2-1	CASSERSEQFF	TGTGCCAGCAGTGAACGGAGTGAGCAGTTCTTC